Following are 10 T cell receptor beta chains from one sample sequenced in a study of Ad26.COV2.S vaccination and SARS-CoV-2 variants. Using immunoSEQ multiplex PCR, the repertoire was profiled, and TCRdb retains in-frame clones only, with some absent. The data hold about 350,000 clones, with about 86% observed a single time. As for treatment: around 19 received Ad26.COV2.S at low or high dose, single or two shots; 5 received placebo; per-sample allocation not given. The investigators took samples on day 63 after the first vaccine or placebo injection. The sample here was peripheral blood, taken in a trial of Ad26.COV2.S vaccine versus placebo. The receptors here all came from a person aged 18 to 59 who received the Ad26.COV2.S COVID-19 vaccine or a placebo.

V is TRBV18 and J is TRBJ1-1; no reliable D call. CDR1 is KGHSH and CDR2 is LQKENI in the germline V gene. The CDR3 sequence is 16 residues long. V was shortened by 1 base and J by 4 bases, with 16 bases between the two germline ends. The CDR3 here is CASSPLSQSPGTEAFF. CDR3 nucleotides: TGTGCCAGCTCACCACTAAGTCAGTCCCCAGGCACTGAAGCTTTCTTT. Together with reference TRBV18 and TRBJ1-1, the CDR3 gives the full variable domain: NAGVMQNPRHLVRRRGQEARLRCSPMKGHSHVYWYRQLPEEGLKFMVYLQKENIIDESGMPKERFSAEFPKEGPSILRIQQVVRGDSAAYFCASSPLSQSPGTEAFFGQGTRLTVV.

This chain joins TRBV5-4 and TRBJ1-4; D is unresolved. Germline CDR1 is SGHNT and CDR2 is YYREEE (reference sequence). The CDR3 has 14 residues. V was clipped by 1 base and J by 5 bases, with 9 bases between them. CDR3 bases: TGTGCCAGCAGCTTGCGAGCGGGGAATGAAAAACTGTTTTTT. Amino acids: CASSLRAGNEKLFF.

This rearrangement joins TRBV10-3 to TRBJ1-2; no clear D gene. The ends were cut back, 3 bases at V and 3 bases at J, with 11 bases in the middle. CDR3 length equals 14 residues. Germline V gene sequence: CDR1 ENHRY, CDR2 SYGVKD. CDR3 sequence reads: CAISDYRDDYGYTF. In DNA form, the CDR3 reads TGTGCCATCAGTGATTATAGGGATGACTATGGCTACACCTTC.

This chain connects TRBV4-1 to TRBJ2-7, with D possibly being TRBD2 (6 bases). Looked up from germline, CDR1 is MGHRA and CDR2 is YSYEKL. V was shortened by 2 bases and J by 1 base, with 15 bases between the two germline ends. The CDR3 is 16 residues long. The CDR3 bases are TGCGCCAGCAGCCAACAGGAGGGAGTAGGATCCTACGAGCAGTACTTC. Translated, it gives CASSQQEGVGSYEQYF.

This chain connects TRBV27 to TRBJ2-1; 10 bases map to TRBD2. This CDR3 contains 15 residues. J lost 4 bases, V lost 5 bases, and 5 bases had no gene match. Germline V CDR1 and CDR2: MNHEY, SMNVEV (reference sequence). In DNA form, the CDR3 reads TGTGCCAGCAGTCCTCAAGCGGGAGGGTACAATGAGCAGTTCTTC. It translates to CASSPQAGGYNEQFF.

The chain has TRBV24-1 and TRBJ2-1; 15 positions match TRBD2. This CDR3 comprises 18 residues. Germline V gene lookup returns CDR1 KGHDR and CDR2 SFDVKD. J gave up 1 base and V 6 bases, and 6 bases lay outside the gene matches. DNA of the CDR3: TGTGCCACCAGTAGACATGGACTAGCGGGAGGGTCCTACAATGAGCAGTTCTTC. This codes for CATSRHGLAGGSYNEQFF.

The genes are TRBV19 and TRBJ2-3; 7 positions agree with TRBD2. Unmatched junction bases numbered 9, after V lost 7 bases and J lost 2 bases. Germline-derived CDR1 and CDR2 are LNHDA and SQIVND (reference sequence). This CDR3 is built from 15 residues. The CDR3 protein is CASTGRGGFTDTQYF. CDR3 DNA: TGTGCCAGTACGGGGAGGGGAGGGTTCACAGATACGCAGTATTTT. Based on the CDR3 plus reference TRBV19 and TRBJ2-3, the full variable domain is DGGITQSPKYLFRKEGQNVTLSCEQNLNHDAMYWYRQDPGQGLRLIYYSQIVNDFQKGDIAEGYSVSREKKESFPLTVTSAQKNPTAFYLCASTGRGGFTDTQYFGPGTRLTVL.

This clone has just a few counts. CDR3 coding DNA: TGTGCCATCGGCCAGGGGAATCAGCCCCAGCATTTT. Translation gives CAIGQGNQPQHF. This chain links TRBV6-5 with TRBJ1-5; tentative D call: TRBD1 (6 bases). Looked up from germline, CDR1 is MNHEY and CDR2 is SVGAGI. Trimming took 10 bases from V and 4 from J, leaving 11 bases between them. This CDR3 is 12 amino acids long.

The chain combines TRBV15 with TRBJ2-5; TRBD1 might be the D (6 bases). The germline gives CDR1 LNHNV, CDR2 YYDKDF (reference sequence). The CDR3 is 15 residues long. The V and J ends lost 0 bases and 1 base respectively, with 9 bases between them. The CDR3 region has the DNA TGTGCCACCAGCAGAGATAGGGGGACCCAAGAGACCCAGTACTTC. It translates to CATSRDRGTQETQYF.

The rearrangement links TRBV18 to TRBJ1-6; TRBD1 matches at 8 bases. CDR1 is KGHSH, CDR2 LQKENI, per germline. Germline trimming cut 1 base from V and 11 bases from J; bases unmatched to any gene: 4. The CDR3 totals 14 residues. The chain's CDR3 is CASSPREQGAPLHF. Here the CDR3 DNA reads TGTGCCAGCTCACCACGGGAACAGGGGGCACCCCTCCACTTT.